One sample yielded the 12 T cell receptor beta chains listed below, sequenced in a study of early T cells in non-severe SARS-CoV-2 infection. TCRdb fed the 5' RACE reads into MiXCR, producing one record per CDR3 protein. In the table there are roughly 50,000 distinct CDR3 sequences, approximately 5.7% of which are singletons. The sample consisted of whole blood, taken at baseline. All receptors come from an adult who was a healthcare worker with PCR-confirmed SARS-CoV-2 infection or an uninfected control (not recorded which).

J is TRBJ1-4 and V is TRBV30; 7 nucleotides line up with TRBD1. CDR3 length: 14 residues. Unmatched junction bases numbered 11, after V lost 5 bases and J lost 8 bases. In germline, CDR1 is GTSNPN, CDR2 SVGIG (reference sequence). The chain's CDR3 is CAWGSKGAWEKLFF. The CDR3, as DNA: TGTGCCTGGGGGAGCAAGGGGGCTTGGGAAAAACTGTTTTTT.

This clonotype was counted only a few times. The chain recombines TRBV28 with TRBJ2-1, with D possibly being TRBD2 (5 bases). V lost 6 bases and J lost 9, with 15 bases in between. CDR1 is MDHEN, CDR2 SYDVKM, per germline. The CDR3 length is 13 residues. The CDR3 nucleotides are TGTGCCAGCAGCCCCCCGAGGGAGTCTGAGCAGTTCTTC. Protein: CASSPPRESEQFF.

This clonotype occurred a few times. The CDR3 DNA reads as TGTGCCAGCAGTCGGACTAGCGGGAGGGCATTTTCCAAAAACATTCAGTACTTC. It yields the protein CASSRTSGRAFSKNIQYF. V usage is TRBV28 and J usage is TRBJ2-4, with 15 nucleotides matching TRBD2. The ends lost 5 bases at V and 2 bases at J; junction bases unmatched: 7. This CDR3 spans 18 amino acids. CDR1 and CDR2 from the germline V gene are MDHEN and SYDVKM.

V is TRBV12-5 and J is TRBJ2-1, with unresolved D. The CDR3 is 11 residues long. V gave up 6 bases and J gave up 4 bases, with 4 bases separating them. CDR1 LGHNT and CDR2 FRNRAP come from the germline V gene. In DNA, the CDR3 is TGTGCTAGTGGCTCTTACAATGAGCAGTTCTTC. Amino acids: CASGSYNEQFF.

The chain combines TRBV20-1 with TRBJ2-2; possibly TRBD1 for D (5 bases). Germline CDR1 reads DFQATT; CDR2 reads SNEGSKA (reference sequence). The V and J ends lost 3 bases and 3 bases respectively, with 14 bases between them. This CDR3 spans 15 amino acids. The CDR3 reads CSARGETVYTGELFF. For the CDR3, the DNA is TGCAGTGCTAGGGGCGAGACAGTTTACACCGGGGAGCTGTTTTTT.

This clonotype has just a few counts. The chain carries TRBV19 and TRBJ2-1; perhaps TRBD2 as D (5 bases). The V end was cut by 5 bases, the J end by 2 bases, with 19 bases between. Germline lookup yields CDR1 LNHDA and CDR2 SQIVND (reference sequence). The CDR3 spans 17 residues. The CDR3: CASSPAGHRTPYNEQFF. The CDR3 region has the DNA TGTGCCAGTAGTCCCGCCGGTCATCGGACTCCCTACAATGAGCAGTTCTTC.

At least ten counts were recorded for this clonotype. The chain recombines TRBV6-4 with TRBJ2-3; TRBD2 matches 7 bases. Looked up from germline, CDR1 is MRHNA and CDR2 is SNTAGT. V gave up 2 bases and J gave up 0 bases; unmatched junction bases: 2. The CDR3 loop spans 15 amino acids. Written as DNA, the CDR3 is TGTGCCAGCAGTGACAAAGCGGGGAGCACAGATACGCAGTATTTT. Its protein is CASSDKAGSTDTQYF.

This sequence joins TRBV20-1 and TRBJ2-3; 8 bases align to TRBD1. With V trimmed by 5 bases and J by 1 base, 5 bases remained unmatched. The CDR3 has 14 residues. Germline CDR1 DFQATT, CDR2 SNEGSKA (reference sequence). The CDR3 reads CSAPQGAGTDTQYF. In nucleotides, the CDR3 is TGCAGTGCTCCCCAGGGGGCAGGCACAGATACGCAGTATTTT.

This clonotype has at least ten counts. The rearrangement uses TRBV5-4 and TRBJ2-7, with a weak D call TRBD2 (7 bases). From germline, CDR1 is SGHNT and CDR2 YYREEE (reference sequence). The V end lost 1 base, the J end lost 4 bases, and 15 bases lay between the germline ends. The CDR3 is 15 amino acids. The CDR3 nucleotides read TGTGCCAGCAGCTTGCCAGGGGAGGGGAATTACGAGCAGTACTTC. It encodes CASSLPGEGNYEQYF.

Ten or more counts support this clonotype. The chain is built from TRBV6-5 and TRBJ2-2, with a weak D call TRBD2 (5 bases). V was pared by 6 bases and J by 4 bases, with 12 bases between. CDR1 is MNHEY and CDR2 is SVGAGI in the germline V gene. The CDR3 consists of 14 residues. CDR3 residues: CASRRGKPTGELFF. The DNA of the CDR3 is TGTGCCAGCAGACGGGGAAAGCCCACCGGGGAGCTGTTTTTT.

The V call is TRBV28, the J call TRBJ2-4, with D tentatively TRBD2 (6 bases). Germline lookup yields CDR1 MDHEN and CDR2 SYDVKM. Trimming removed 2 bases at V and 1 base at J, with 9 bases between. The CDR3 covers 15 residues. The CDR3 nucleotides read TGTGCCAGCAGTTTACACGGGGGTGCCAAAAACATTCAGTACTTC. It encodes CASSLHGGAKNIQYF.

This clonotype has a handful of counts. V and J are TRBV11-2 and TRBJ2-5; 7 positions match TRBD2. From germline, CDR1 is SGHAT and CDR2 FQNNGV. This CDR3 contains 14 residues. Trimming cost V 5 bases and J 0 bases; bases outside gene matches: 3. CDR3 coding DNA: TGTGCCAGCAGCCGGACTAGGTACCAAGAGACCCAGTACTTC. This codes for CASSRTRYQETQYF.